This is a list of T cell receptor beta chains from one sample in a study of shared clonotypes between healthy human individuals. Only in-frame clones appear in the TCRdb table, and some are missing; sequencing was by immunoSEQ multiplex PCR. The sample lists approximately 1.5 million clones; approximately 98.5% were seen once. Specimen: naive CD4+ T cells sorted from blood. The receptors come from a man aged 30 to 45 in good health. Both conserved end residues are part of each CDR3. D genes are given only for firm matches. Clone sizes are given selectively: once, few, many, or a class where the clone is expanded.

clone_size	d_call	v_call	j_call	cdr3_nt	cdr3_aa
-	-	TRBV27	TRBJ2-1	TGTGCCAGCAGTTCCGGTGGAGGGAAGAATGAGCAGTTCTTC	CASSSGGGKNEQFF
-	-	TRBV7-9	TRBJ2-2	TGTGCCAGCAGCTTAGACTCTTTTCTCGGGGAGCTGTTTTTT	CASSLDSFLGELFF
-	-	TRBV5-5	TRBJ2-7	TGTGCCAGCAGCTTGGGCCGGTACTCCTACGAGCAGTACTTC	CASSLGRYSYEQYF
-	-	TRBV5-1	TRBJ1-4	TGCGCCAGCAGCTTGGTAGGGGTAACTAATGAAAAACTGTTTTTT	CASSLVGVTNEKLFF
-	TRBD2	TRBV5-1	TRBJ2-1	TGCGCCAGCAGCTTGGTCGTTAGCGGGGACTACAATGAGCAGTTCTTC	CASSLVVSGDYNEQFF
-	-	TRBV7-9	TRBJ1-3	-	CASSFGPGTIEGTGNTIYF
-	-	TRBV29-1	TRBJ2-2	TGCAGCGTGGGGGAGACACGTACCGGGGAGCTGTTTTTT	CSVGETRTGELFF
-	-	TRBV19	TRBJ1-5	TGTGCCAGTAGTATAGTCGGTCAGCAGCCCCAGCATTTT	CASSIVGQQPQHF
-	TRBD1	TRBV6-6	TRBJ1-4	TGTGCCAGCAGTTGGGGACAGGGGAATCCTAATGAAAAACTGTTTTTT	CASSWGQGNPNEKLFF
-	-	TRBV10-3	TRBJ2-7	TGTGCCATCAGTTTAGGGGGCGGGGGGCCCTACGAGCAGTACTTC	CAISLGGGGPYEQYF
-	-	TRBV5-1	TRBJ1-1	TGCGCCAGCAGCTTGGGGCAGCTAAGAATTAACACTGAAGCTTTCTTT	CASSLGQLRINTEAFF
-	TRBD2	TRBV30	TRBJ2-1	TGTGCCTGGAGTCAACTCGGGATAGCGGGAGGGTCAAATGAGCAGTTCTTC	CAWSQLGIAGGSNEQFF
-	-	TRBV9	TRBJ1-4	TGTGCCAGCAGCGTAGGGAGGGCAACTAATGAAAAACTGTTTTTT	CASSVGRATNEKLFF
-	-	TRBV7-9	TRBJ1-2	TGTGCCAGCAGCTTTGGGGTCAGGAGCTATGGCTACACCTTC	CASSFGVRSYGYTF
-	-	TRBV2	TRBJ2-7	TGTGCCAGCAACAGGGACTCCTACGAGCAGTACTTC	CASNRDSYEQYF
-	-	TRBV6-6	TRBJ1-2	TGTGCCAGCAAAGTCGGGGGGCGCGGAGGCTATGGCTACACCTTC	CASKVGGRGGYGYTF
-	-	TRBV7-8	TRBJ1-5	TGTGCCAGCAGCTTAAGACAGTCGGGTGATCAGCCCCAGCATTTT	CASSLRQSGDQPQHF
-	-	TRBV6-1	TRBJ1-5	TGTGCCAGCAGTGTTTTTCGTCAGCCCCAGCATTTT	CASSVFRQPQHF
once	-	TRBV28	TRBJ2-7	TGTGCCAGCAGTGGAACCTACGAGCAGTACTTC	CASSGTYEQYF
-	-	TRBV18	TRBJ1-5	TGTGCCAGCTCACCCGACAATCAGCCCCAGCATTTT	CASSPDNQPQHF
-	-	TRBV20-1	TRBJ2-3	TGCAGTGCTAAAAAAGATACGCAGTATTTT	CSAKKDTQYF
-	TRBD1	TRBV19	TRBJ1-5	TGTGCCAGTAGTAGGGACAGGGTTCAGCCCCAGCATTTT	CASSRDRVQPQHF
-	TRBD1	TRBV7-9	TRBJ1-5	TGTGCCAGCAGTCGACAGGGGGGCAATCAGCCCCAGCATTTT	CASSRQGGNQPQHF
once	-	TRBV5-1	TRBJ2-5	TGCGCCAGCAGCTTGGGAGTGGCAGAGACCCAGTACTTC	CASSLGVAETQYF
-	TRBD2	TRBV7-6	TRBJ2-2	TGTGCCAGCAGACCTCTTAGTGGACTAGCGGGAGGAACCGGGGAGCTGTTTTTT	CASRPLSGLAGGTGELFF
-	-	TRBV7-6	TRBJ1-5	TGTGCCAGCAGCTCCGGACGCGACAATCAGCCCCAGCATTTT	CASSSGRDNQPQHF
-	-	TRBV13	TRBJ2-2	TGTGCCAGCAGCTTACTCGGGGCCGGGGAGCTGTTTTTT	CASSLLGAGELFF
-	TRBD2	TRBV28	TRBJ2-1	TGTGCCAGCAGTTTAGGAGGAGGGTCTAGCGGGAGGGCCAAGGACAATGAGCAGTTCTTC	CASSLGGGSSGRAKDNEQFF
-	TRBD1	TRBV7-9	TRBJ2-5	TGTGCCAGCAGCTTAGCGCCCAGGGGGCTGGCGGAGACCCAGTACTTC	CASSLAPRGLAETQYF
-	TRBD1	TRBV19	TRBJ1-1	TGTGCCAGTAGCATCGGGACAGCCGGACTTGAAGCTTTCTTT	CASSIGTAGLEAFF